This T cell receptor beta chain appears in the sequencing data of a study of T cells expressing NK-cell markers. Reprocessing the 5' RACE reads, TCRdb reports a single entry for every CDR3 protein and omits DNA. This sample's table has 250,000 or so distinct CDR3 sequences. Germline V CDR1 and CDR2: LGHDT, YNNKEL (reference sequence). The CDR3 totals 12 residues. The genes are TRBV3-1 and TRBJ1-2. The sequenced sample was blood T cells: a sorted CD56 or NKG2C T cell subset, CD4+ or CD8+ T cells, or bulk PBMC T cells (not recorded which). This sequence originates from a woman between 18 and 70 years old in good health. The CDR3 sequence: CASSRSAYGYTF.